This paragraph covers one TCR beta chain sequence. This receptor's antigen is unknown. Base qualities were left out, and no much larger clone turns up one base away. This sample was included in a study of cytomegalovirus exposure and HLA in healthy donors (dated by TCRdb to the late 2010s). A note on the overall study: An earlier analysis of several hundred of the donors reported more than 250 Gb of sequence data and 100 million to 140 million unique TCR beta sequences from some 180 million T cells. Around 330 gigabases of sequencing data and 91 million or so unique TCR sequences made up an early release that covered approximately 650 HLA-typed donors. Among the roughly 400 genotyped donors, approximately 77% belonged to the genetic ancestry cluster associated with self-reported Caucasian donors. The study aimed to test whether signatures of past pathogen exposure could be identified by cataloging public T cell receptors. The study profiled the T cell repertoires of under 850 subjects by immunosequencing and related them to cytomegalovirus serostatus. Along with the roughly 610-subject first cohort, a separate validation cohort of over 90 different subjects was used. To predict cytomegalovirus infection status, the study combined high-throughput TCR immunosequencing, statistical association of individual TCRs with disease status, and machine learning. To study patterns of TCR occurrence, a later analysis re-analyzed previously published TCR beta repertoires from several hundred donors and added high-resolution HLA genotyping. Rather than drawing on any new phenotypic data, the later analysis identified candidate immune exposures from TCR beta sequences and the way those sequences occurred across donors. To decide whether each TCR beta V gene segment behaved as functional or pseudogenic, an earlier analysis of some 540 of the donors relied on high-throughput TCR beta sequencing. Alongside the repertoire data, information on donor age, sex, ethnicity and CMV serostatus was compiled. Genome-wide SNP genotypes for about 60% of the roughly 700 donors were used in a later genetic analysis, which treated that subset as a discovery cohort. Every repertoire in the discovery cohort had been generated on one and the same sequencing platform. Class I and class II HLA loci were covered by the typing at four-digit resolution. Typing coverage differed by locus: A, B, C, DRB1 and DQB1 were typed in roughly 620-630 donors, DQA1 in about 560, DPA1 in 600 to 610, and DPB1 in roughly 450. Several DR-DQ haplotypes were handled as single units for association and clustering because linkage in the cohort was strong. Among under 450 genotyped donors of the cohort, an average of roughly 240,000 unique TCR beta nucleotide sequences were sequenced per donor, roughly 18% of them non-productive.

The investigation overall reported the following: In a later analysis, HLA-associated TCR beta chains showed more clonal expansion and lower generation probabilities than non-associated chains that were equally common. The authors suggested that the approach could potentially be extended to other disease states and immunological phenotypes. A further reported finding was that TCR beta sequences accurately predicted the HLA-A and HLA-B alleles for most subjects in the first cohort. Linkage disequilibrium might explain the correlated functional status among segregating V segments, but an unknown experimental factor could not be ruled out. A later analysis associated about 16,000 TCR beta sequences with specific HLA alleles at a false discovery rate of 0.05. A later analysis reported that several top co-occurrence clusters appeared linked to parvovirus B19, influenza, CMV and Epstein-Barr virus. The study gave a list of under 200 TCR beta chains associated with cytomegalovirus. V-gene and J-gene trimming of TCR beta chains was associated with a missense DCLRE1C variant in a later genetic analysis, and the association was replicated in an independent cohort. In this cohort, only TCR beta chains were sequenced, and detectable features were limited by the absence of alpha or paired-chain data. Some IMGT-functional V segments, including TRBV6-2 and TRBV6-3, could not be told apart with the 87-base-pair reads, so those segments were excluded. Because HLA typing was unavailable for some donors at each locus, only the typed subset was used in association tests. Across donors, most TCR sequences were observed very rarely, whereas some public TCRs were present in many individuals. Because counts were too low, some 16 rarely observed V segments, including chromosome 9 orphons, were excluded from the earlier analysis of 587 of the donors. A later genetic analysis reported fewer N-insertions in productive TCRs among donors in an Asian-associated ancestry cluster than the roughly 670-donor mean. According to a later analysis, most CMV-associated TCR beta chains appeared to be HLA-restricted, and the HLA associations seemed to be driven largely by CMV exposure. Cytomegalovirus status was reported to be diagnosed by the classifier with high specificity and sensitivity in both the original and validation cohorts. In a later analysis, TCR association rates were found to vary across HLA loci, with the most associated TCRs seen for DRB1 alleles and the fewest for HLA-C alleles. CMV serostatus was the only immune exposure information available for the cohort. When HLA alleles, especially DR and DQ, strongly co-occurred, attributing TCR associations to individual alleles was difficult. In vitro tests confirmed that a few of the cytomegalovirus-associated TCR beta chains recognize cytomegalovirus antigens. In an earlier analysis of approximately 590 of the donors, most TCR beta V segments appeared in productive rearrangements about 87% or about 30% of the time, broadly matching IMGT annotations. Roughly uniform sequencing depth across donors was assumed in presence/absence analyses, although this assumption may not hold. The sequencing pipeline was judged likely to have produced a cluster of highly shared sequence variants as a technical artifact.

The cohort was made up of 500 to 800 healthy bone marrow donors. All cohort members were sampled while nominally healthy, although unrecorded immune exposures were likely present. The donor tested CMV seropositive, placing the donor among the 289 seropositive members of the cohort. Every donor gave a peripheral blood sample, and the peripheral blood mononuclear cells from that sample were used for TCR beta sequencing. The Qiagen DNeasy Blood Extraction Kit was used to extract genomic DNA from the blood cell samples. Preparation of the library involved the immunoSEQ multiplex PCR assay. For the multiplex PCR, a mixture combining 60 forward primers for TCR Vbeta segments and 13 reverse primers for TCR Jbeta segments was used. The CDR3 region of rearranged TCR beta genes was amplified from genomic DNA with a multiplex PCR assay. The amplified TCR beta libraries were sequenced on the Illumina HiSeq System as 87-base-pair reads. The original methods were these. A later analysis counted around 72 million unique TCR beta chains across the 640 or so repertoires, and some 11 million of these chains were shared by at least two donors. Raw reads were error-corrected and collapsed into unique sequences with a nearest-neighbor algorithm that merged closely related sequences to remove PCR and sequencing errors. Alignment of CDR3 sequences to IMGT reference sequences was used to assign V, D and J gene segments. For a sequence to be retained, a match of at least six nucleotides to both a V gene segment and a J gene segment was required. A rearrangement counted as productive if the CDR3 had no stop codons and remained in frame with V and J, and every other rearrangement counted as non-productive. CDR3 was defined according to IMGT convention as the region running from the second conserved V-encoded cysteine to the conserved J-encoded phenylalanine. In an earlier analysis of some 550 of the donors, sequences lacking an unambiguous match to a single V gene segment were excluded. In an earlier analysis of 450 to 700 of the donors, V segments were called functional above 56.7% productive rearrangements and were called segregating when the between-donor standard deviation exceeded 5%. A statistical classification framework was built for diagnosing cytomegalovirus status from the catalog of TCR beta chain sequences. A later analysis assigned V and J genes by comparing TCR nucleotide sequences with IMGT/GENE-DB human TR gene sequences. In a later analysis, CDR3 sequences and most-parsimonious VDJ recombination scenarios were assigned using the TCRdist pipeline. In a later analysis, every TCR beta chain was defined by the combination of its CDR3 amino acid sequence and its V-gene family, and reads without a unique V-gene family were dropped. In a later analysis, around 600 highly shared, low-generation-probability nucleotide sequences were removed to address suspected cross-contamination and a sequencing artifact. For each public chain, a later analysis derived a clonal expansion index from normalized ranks of inferred template counts within each repertoire. A later analysis computed generation probabilities with a VDJ recombination model fitted to out-of-frame rearrangements, and checked the results against IGoR. In a later analysis, hypergeometric tests were used to score TCR-TCR, TCR-HLA and TCR-CMV co-occurrence, with a repertoire-size bias correction applied to TCR pairs. To estimate false discovery rates, a later analysis permuted the HLA or CMV assignments 20 times. In a later analysis, co-occurring TCRs were grouped with DBSCAN, and TCRdist sequence similarity was added when clustering was performed within HLA-allele-positive subsets. Co-occurrence clustering excluded repertoires with fewer than 30,000 or more than 120,000 public chains, plus five with anomalous nucleotide sharing. The clones in this table, taken by TCRdb from immuneACCESS, are in-frame only. Not every clone is retained; where verified, under half of the shortfall comes from an unresolved V gene, and the cause of the rest is unknown. From that table come the V and J calls and clone size; the DNA was used to work out D and trimming. A total of under 150,000 clones appear in this sample, around 77% of them only once. The leading ten clones occupy 6.5% to 8% of the sample.

Sequences LGHNT (CDR1) and FRNRAP (CDR2) are obtained from the germline V gene. From cysteine to phenylalanine, the CDR3 is 14 amino acids long. Only the CDR3 portion is preserved as DNA: 42 bases, with reading frame beginning at the first base. V was cut back by 1 base and J by 2 bases, leaving a gap of 9 bases between them. The source of this sequence is a woman aged 40 to 50 in good health and CMV-seropositive. The rearrangement combines TRBV12-5 with TRBJ2-7, with a weak D call of TRBD1 (6 bases match). Source material: PBMCs. The CDR3 sequence is CASGLGRGTYEQYF. The DNA reads TGTGCTAGTGGTTTGGGCAGGGGAACCTACGAGCAGTACTTC.